The 23 T cell receptor beta chains presented below share a single source sample, sequenced in a study of T cells after yellow fever vaccination. TCRdb redid the calling of the 5' RACE reads with MiXCR, one entry per CDR3 protein. The table records about 430,000 distinct CDR3 sequences, over 15% of them present only once. The source material was PBMCs, sampled before the yellow fever booster vaccination. The receptors were gathered from a man younger than 35 who received the YFV17D yellow fever vaccine.

This clonotype was recorded once. The chain links TRBV12-3 or TRBV12-4 to TRBJ2-6; D might be TRBD1 (6 bases). The length of the CDR3 is 19 residues. Trimming left V 2 bases short and J 0 bases short, with 17 bases between. CDR3 nucleotide sequence: TGTGCCAGCAGTTTAAGGGCGACAGGCACCCTCTCTGGGGCCAACGTCCTGACTTTC. Protein product: CASSLRATGTLSGANVLTF.

This clonotype was detected many times. The chain employs TRBV6-6 and TRBJ1-2; no clear D gene. Per the germline V gene, CDR1 is MNHNY and CDR2 is SVGAGI (reference sequence). Between the trimmed V and J ends, which lost 3 bases and 2 bases, there was a span of 10 bases. This CDR3 region has 14 residues. CDR3 nucleotide sequence: TGTGCCAGCAGTTATAAACAGAACAACTATGGCTACACCTTC. Protein sequence: CASSYKQNNYGYTF.

The V call is TRBV6-2 or TRBV6-3, the J call TRBJ2-2; D is undetermined. CDR1 and CDR2 (germline): MNHEY, SVGEGT. The CDR3 loop spans 12 amino acids. Deletions cut 2 bases from V and 11 bases from J, with 9 bases between. This chain's CDR3 is CASSYVRAELFF. CDR3 nucleotide sequence: TGTGCCAGCAGTTACGTCCGGGCAGAGCTGTTTTTT.

In its sample, this clonotype was seen a few times. Germline and junction disagree at one end, which may indicate a read error. V and J are TRBV20-1 and TRBJ2-3; D gene ambiguous. The CDR3 runs 12 residues. Per the germline V gene, CDR1 is DFQATT and CDR2 is SNEGSKA (reference sequence). The DNA of the CDR3 is TGCAGACTTAAGTACAACACAGATACTCAGTATTTT. As protein: CRLKYNTDTQYF.

The chain joins TRBV4-1 to TRBJ2-2; TRBD2 matches at 12 bases. This CDR3 has 15 residues. The V gene's germline CDR1 is MGHRA and CDR2 YSYEKL. V was clipped by 4 bases and J by 9 bases; unmatched bases: 6. The CDR3 reads CASSRGLAGPRELFF. The CDR3 nucleotides read TGCGCCAGCAGCCGAGGACTAGCGGGGCCCCGGGAGCTGTTTTTT.

The rearrangement links TRBV7-9 to TRBJ1-5; no definite D call. Germline CDR1 is SEHNR and CDR2 is FQNEAQ (reference sequence). V dropped 1 base and J dropped 6 bases, with 4 bases sitting between them. This CDR3 contains 12 residues. CDR3 loop: CASSLDFQPQHF. CDR3 nucleotides: TGTGCCAGCAGCTTAGACTTTCAGCCCCAGCATTTT.

The chain uses TRBV2 and TRBJ1-2; D is undetermined. This CDR3 region has 13 residues. Trimming pared 8 bases from V and 5 bases from J, leaving 15 bases between. Germline assignment: CDR1 SNHLY and CDR2 FYNNEI. The CDR3 sequence: CASGSDGDYGYTF. The CDR3 DNA reads as TGTGCCAGCGGGTCCGACGGAGATTATGGCTACACCTTC.

The chain recombines TRBV5-1 with TRBJ1-3; 7 bases map to TRBD1. The germline V gene has CDR1 SGHRS and CDR2 YFSETQ. The CDR3 extends over 16 amino acids. V lost 4 bases, J lost 0 bases, and 7 bases stayed unmatched. CDR3 sequence reads: CASSRGDRASGNTIYF. CDR3 sequence (DNA): TGCGCCAGCAGCCGCGGCGACAGGGCCTCTGGAAACACCATATATTTT.

There are a few counts of this clonotype. The rearrangement links TRBV5-1 to TRBJ1-5; D might be TRBD1 (5 bases). The CDR3 runs 15 residues. Germline V CDR1 and CDR2: SGHRS, YFSETQ. The V gene lost 0 bases and the J gene lost 4 bases, with 11 bases spanning the gap. The CDR3 DNA reads as TGCGCCAGCAGCTTGGGGACACTAGAAAATCAGCCCCAGCATTTT. Protein sequence: CASSLGTLENQPQHF.

A few counts support this clonotype. The chain links TRBV4-3 to TRBJ2-5; 11 bases are a match to TRBD2. This CDR3 comprises 17 residues. The germline CDR1 and CDR2 sequences are LGHNA and YSLEER. V was pared by 0 bases and J by 4 bases, with 7 bases of the junction left unmatched. Written as DNA, the CDR3 is TGCGCCAGCAGCCAAGATATCCCGACTAGCGGGGCAGAGACCCAGTACTTC. Protein product: CASSQDIPTSGAETQYF.

This clonotype was detected only a few times. Here the CDR3 reads CASSREGGMYGYTF. The CDR3 DNA follows: TGCGCCAGCAGTCGTGAAGGGGGGATGTATGGCTACACCTTC. The chain combines TRBV5-1 with TRBJ1-2; D possibly corresponds to TRBD1 (6 bases). Germline V gene sequence: CDR1 SGHRS, CDR2 YFSETQ. The CDR3 totals 14 residues. The V end was cut by 5 bases, the J end by 5 bases, with 16 bases between.

This clonotype was seen a handful of times. The rearrangement joins TRBV7-7 to TRBJ2-1, with D possibly TRBD2 on 6 matching bases. The V and J ends lost 0 bases and 5 bases respectively, with 8 bases between them. The germline CDR1 and CDR2 sequences are SSHAT and FNYEAQ (reference sequence). This CDR3 contains 14 residues. CDR3 bases: TGTGCCAGCAGCTTAGCGGGACTCAACAATGAGCAGTTCTTC. This gives the protein CASSLAGLNNEQFF.

The chain employs TRBV20-1 and TRBJ2-7; D call uncertain. This CDR3 has 14 residues. Germline V gene data show CDR1 as DFQATT and CDR2 as SNEGSKA (reference sequence). The V end lost 6 bases, the J end lost 4 bases, and 19 bases lay between the germline ends. CDR3 sequence: CSASSRALVYEQYF. As DNA, the CDR3 is TGCAGTGCGAGTTCCCGGGCCTTAGTTTACGAGCAGTACTTC.

V usage is TRBV20-1 and J usage is TRBJ1-5; 7 nucleotides match TRBD1. After removal of 3 bases from V and 3 bases from J, the junction contained 2 bases not matched to a gene. In germline, CDR1 is DFQATT, CDR2 SNEGSKA (reference sequence). The CDR3 is 13 residues long. The DNA of the CDR3 is TGCAGTGCTAGGACAGGGTTCAATCAGCCCCAGCATTTT. Translation: CSARTGFNQPQHF.

This clonotype was counted only a few times. The rearrangement links TRBV9 to TRBJ2-7, with D tentatively TRBD2 (5 bases). V dropped 0 bases and J dropped 6 bases, with 13 bases sitting between them. The CDR3 covers 14 residues. From germline, CDR1 is SGDLS and CDR2 YYNGEE. CDR3 sequence reads: CASSVDFVGSEQYF. The CDR3 nucleotides are TGTGCCAGCAGCGTAGATTTTGTAGGGAGCGAGCAGTACTTC.

This clonotype was picked up many times. The V call is TRBV4-3, the J call TRBJ2-1; TRBD2 agrees at 7 bases. The CDR3 covers 15 residues. J lost 3 bases, V lost 0 bases, and 2 bases had no gene match. CDR1 and CDR2 from the germline V gene are LGHNA and YSLEER. CDR3 residues: CASSQDPGGYNEQFF. For the CDR3, the DNA is TGCGCCAGCAGCCAAGATCCGGGGGGCTACAATGAGCAGTTCTTC.

This clonotype was counted between two and nine times. The chain couples TRBV4-1 to TRBJ2-1, with 7 bases identical to TRBD1. There are 14 residues in the CDR3. Germline CDR1 and CDR2: MGHRA and YSYEKL. V shed 6 bases and J 2 bases; nucleotides not matched to a gene: 4. CDR3 nucleotide sequence: TGCGCCAGCAGGAAGCAGGGGGCCTACAATGAGCAGTTCTTC. Its translation: CASRKQGAYNEQFF.

This rearrangement joins TRBV4-1 to TRBJ1-1; 8 nucleotides agree with TRBD1. Unmatched junction bases numbered 20, after V lost 3 bases and J lost 5 bases. Germline V gene lookup returns CDR1 MGHRA and CDR2 YSYEKL. The CDR3 spans 19 residues. The CDR3 DNA reads TGCGCCAGCAGCCACCCCCCGGAACCGAACAGGGGGGGAACTACTGAAGCTTTCTTT. Amino acids: CASSHPPEPNRGGTTEAFF.

The chain carries TRBV18 and TRBJ2-3; 11 bases are a match to TRBD1. The CDR3 totals 14 residues. CDR1 KGHSH and CDR2 LQKENI come from the germline V gene. Germline trimming cut 4 bases from V and 6 bases from J; bases unmatched to any gene: 3. The CDR3 DNA reads as TGTGCCAGCTCACGCGGACAGGGGGCCGATACGCAGTATTTT. Translation: CASSRGQGADTQYF.

Only a few counts were recorded for this clonotype. V usage is TRBV20-1 and J usage is TRBJ1-2; 8 bases map to TRBD1. The length of the CDR3 is 14 residues. The J segment lost 4 bases and the V segment lost 3 bases, leaving 7 bases of the junction unmatched. Germline V gene data show CDR1 as DFQATT and CDR2 as SNEGSKA (reference sequence). In DNA form, the CDR3 reads TGCAGTGCTAGGTCGGACAGGGCAACCTATGGCTACACCTTC. Translating gives CSARSDRATYGYTF.

The chain is built from TRBV5-6 and TRBJ2-5; D is possibly TRBD1 or TRBD2 (6 bases each). The CDR3 runs 17 residues. Germline V CDR1 and CDR2: SGHDT, YYEEEE. The ends were cut back, 3 bases at V and 1 base at J, with 19 bases in the middle. This CDR3 reads CASSSLRGGPLQETQYF. The CDR3 bases are TGTGCCAGCAGCTCTCTGCGAGGGGGGCCTCTCCAAGAGACCCAGTACTTC.

This clonotype came up a few times. The chain's CDR3 is CASSLSQGGTTSGNTIYF. CDR3 bases: TGTGCCAGCAGCTTATCGCAAGGCGGGACCACCTCTGGAAACACCATATATTTT. The rearrangement links TRBV11-3 to TRBJ1-3; possible D gene TRBD1, 5 bases. The CDR3 has 18 amino acids. Germline V gene sequence: CDR1 SGHNT, CDR2 YENEEA. The V gene lost 2 bases and the J gene lost 0 bases, with 17 bases spanning the gap.

This clonotype was seen a few times. V and J are TRBV7-2 and TRBJ2-3; D possibly corresponds to TRBD1 (6 bases). Germline-derived CDR1 and CDR2 are SGHTA and FQGNSA. Trimming cost V 1 base and J 1 base, with 18 bases left between them. This CDR3 comprises 18 residues. Here the CDR3 DNA reads TGTGCCAGCAGCTTAGGCAGGGGAGACCCCAGACGCACAGATACGCAGTATTTT. Translating gives CASSLGRGDPRRTDTQYF.